These T cell receptor beta chains were read from a single sample in a study of neurological immune-mediated disorders. From the 5' RACE reads, TCRdb called clonotypes with MiXCR, one entry per CDR3 protein. In the table there are 71,000 or so distinct CDR3 sequences, less than 5.5% of which are singletons. The sequencing sample was made of PBMCs. Receptors originate from a woman aged 25 to 39 with multiple sclerosis. Both conserved end residues are part of each CDR3. The D gene is left open where the match is weak. Clone size is not always given. Where it is, it says once, few, many or a class for expanded clones.

NA	TRBV7-2	NA	TRBJ1-1	TGTGCCAGCAGCCGACATGCGAACACTGAAGCTTTCTTT	CASSRHANTEAFF
TRBD1	TRBV3-1	many	TRBJ1-2	TGTGCCAGCAGCCCCGACAGGGGTCTGGGCTACACCTTC	CASSPDRGLGYTF
TRBD2	TRBV20-1	many	TRBJ2-5	TGCAGTGCTAGAGATACAGCGGGAGGGCAAGAGACCCAGTACTTC	CSARDTAGGQETQYF
TRBD2	TRBV3-1	NA	TRBJ2-2	TGTGCCAGCAGCCAAGACGTAACCGTAACGGGAGGGGCCGGGGAGCTGTTTTTT	CASSQDVTVTGGAGELFF
NA	TRBV5-1	many	TRBJ1-1	TGCGCCAGCAGCAAGAGGGTGGGAAACACTGAAGCTTTCTTT	CASSKRVGNTEAFF
TRBD1	TRBV10-3	few	TRBJ2-2	TGTGCCATCAGCAACCGCGACAGGGGTAACACCGGGGAGCTGTTTTTT	CAISNRDRGNTGELFF
TRBD1	TRBV5-1	NA	TRBJ1-2	TGCGCCAGCAGCTCCTCCGGGACAGACTATGGCTACACCTTC	CASSSSGTDYGYTF
NA	TRBV12-3/TRBV12-4	many	TRBJ2-2	TGTGCCAGCAGCAGGGGTCCCGGGGAGCTGTTTTTT	CASSRGPGELFF
NA	TRBV20-1	many	TRBJ2-1	TGCAGTGCTAGGGGGAGATACAATGAGCAGTTCTTC	CSARGRYNEQFF
TRBD1	TRBV5-6	many	TRBJ2-5	TGTGCCAGCAGCTTAGGGGGCGTTGAGACCCAGTACTTC	CASSLGGVETQYF
NA	TRBV6-1	many	TRBJ2-1	TGTGCCAGCAACCTGGGGCTCCCGTCGTACAATGAGCAGTTCTTC	CASNLGLPSYNEQFF
NA	TRBV14	many	TRBJ1-3	TGTGCCAGCAGACTCAGCTCTGGAAACACCATATATTTT	CASRLSSGNTIYF
TRBD1	TRBV11-1	many	TRBJ2-1	TGTGCCAGCAGCTTAGGGATTACATGGACAGGGGGCAATGAGCAGTTCTTC	CASSLGITWTGGNEQFF
NA	TRBV19	few	TRBJ2-3	TGTGCCAGTAGTATTCTTGAGGGGGGGCAAGATACGCAGTATTTT	CASSILEGGQDTQYF
TRBD1	TRBV5-5	many	TRBJ1-2	TGTGCCAGCAGCGCGACGATGGGACAGACCTATGGCTACACCTTC	CASSATMGQTYGYTF
NA	TRBV9	many	TRBJ1-2	TGTGCCAGCAGCCAAACCAGTCGATATGGCTACACCTTC	CASSQTSRYGYTF
NA	TRBV5-1	many	TRBJ2-6	TGCGCCAGCAGCCCGGGTGAGGCCAACGTCCTGACTTTC	CASSPGEANVLTF
NA	TRBV20-1	many	TRBJ1-4	TGCAGTGCTAGAGAGGGACTAAGGGAAAAACTGTTTTTT	CSAREGLREKLFF
TRBD1	TRBV7-2	many	TRBJ2-6	TGTGCCAGCAGCTTAGACAGGGGAGCTGGGGCCAACGTCCTGACTTTC	CASSLDRGAGANVLTF
TRBD2	TRBV20-1	NA	TRBJ2-7	TGCAGTGCTAGCGGAAGACTAGCGGGAGGTGGAGCGCAGTACTTC	CSASGRLAGGGAQYF